This T cell receptor (beta chain) was identified in a study of blood T cells in healthy people across ages (dated by TCRdb to between 2014 and 2017). Regarding the complete study: In model experiments, template switching captured roughly one uniquely barcoded TCR beta cDNA molecule for every two T cells. Using deep sequencing normalized with unique cDNA molecular identifiers, the study measured how TCR beta repertoire diversity changes with age. Four age groups were formed from the donors: young (average 16 years), middle-aged (approximately 40), aged (about 62) and long-lived (less than 85). To avoid experimental bias, donors of different ages were randomly spread across the sequencing lanes. Two additional independent replicas of 1 million unique cDNA reads from the same blood draw were analyzed for two donors (one aged 18 to 29 and one aged 80 or older).

This clonotype was counted a few times. It lacks a known antigen. No much larger clone is present one base from it, and per-base qualities are unavailable. Receptors were amplified or captured by 5' RACE. The sample was run on an Illumina HiSeq 2500. A second roughly 7 to 12 cycle PCR used a sample-barcoded 5' primer and a J-beta primer mix. A unique molecular identifier was introduced onto each TCR beta cDNA molecule by a template-switch 5' adaptor carrying 12 random nucleotides. Each sample yielded at least 3 million CDR3-containing paired-end reads. First-strand cDNA synthesis was performed from all RNA using the Mint cDNA synthesis kit, with priming by a TRBC-specific oligonucleotide. All cDNA was treated with uracil-DNA glycosylase and then went through a first 18-cycle PCR with the universal primers M1SS and BC2_uni_R. The paper's processing steps were these. For normalization, 1 million high-quality reads, each with a distinct molecular identifier, were randomly selected from each sample. Instead of being binned into consensus sequences, reads that shared molecular identifiers were thrown out. MiTCR, set to a Q25 quality threshold and the strictest error-elimination algorithm, was used for CDR3 identification, clonotype clustering and error correction. A nonparametric unseen species model using Euler transformation provided a lower-bound estimate of total TCR beta diversity. TCRdb redid the processing of the public reads, applying fastp at Q25 and MiXCR, and retained in-frame beta chains. Each record represents a unique CDR3 protein, reported with the most common genes and DNA among its rows. TCRdb, not the authors, supplied the V and J calls. The sample table shows about 970,000 distinct CDR3 sequences, and about 51% are seen once. The top ten clones comprise 20% to 25% of the sample.

Systemically healthy Caucasian individuals from Russia, roughly 40 in total and aged about 6 to 95 years, were included as donors. Each donor gave around 9.9 milliliters of peripheral blood, collected into EDTA-treated Vacutainer tubes. Ficoll-Paque density-gradient centrifugation was used to isolate PBMCs, with at least 6.5 million per sample. Total RNA, at least 6 micrograms per sample, was extracted from PBMCs with Trizol reagent. For every donor, an aliquot of PBMCs went through flow cytometry to measure the percentages of naive CD45RAhigh/CD27high T cells. The investigation overall reported the following: Compared with the aged group, the long-lived group had more naive CD4+ T cells, fewer expanded clones and increased TCR diversity, suggesting age selection. Total diversity estimates from one million sequenced T cells were considered lower bounds and underestimates. Observed TCR beta diversity per million T cells fell roughly linearly with age, and a significant reduction was already apparent by age roughly 40. Because donor CMV infection status was unknown, age-related changes in expanded clonotypes were potentially confounded. Since profiling was done on bulk unsorted PBMCs, naive and antigen-experienced compartments could not be conclusively compared. There was a strong correlation between observed TCR beta diversity and the percentage of naive T cells measured by flow cytometry.

The clonotype was recovered from a woman aged 55 to 70 in good health. The sequenced sample was blood.

The CDR3 amino acid sequence is: CSVSGTSANQETQYF. The bases read TGCAGCGTTTCCGGGACTAGCGCAAACCAAGAGACCCAGTACTTC. The sequence is built from TRBV29-1 and TRBJ2-5, and TRBD2 aligns with 10 junction nucleotides. V has 5 bases trimmed and J has 0 bases trimmed; junction bases matching no gene number 6. There are 15 amino acids in the CDR3, from cysteine to phenylalanine inclusive. Only the CDR3 part of the read is kept: 45 bases, read in frame from the first base. Based on the germline V gene, the CDR1 and CDR2 sequences are SQVTM and ANQGSEA.